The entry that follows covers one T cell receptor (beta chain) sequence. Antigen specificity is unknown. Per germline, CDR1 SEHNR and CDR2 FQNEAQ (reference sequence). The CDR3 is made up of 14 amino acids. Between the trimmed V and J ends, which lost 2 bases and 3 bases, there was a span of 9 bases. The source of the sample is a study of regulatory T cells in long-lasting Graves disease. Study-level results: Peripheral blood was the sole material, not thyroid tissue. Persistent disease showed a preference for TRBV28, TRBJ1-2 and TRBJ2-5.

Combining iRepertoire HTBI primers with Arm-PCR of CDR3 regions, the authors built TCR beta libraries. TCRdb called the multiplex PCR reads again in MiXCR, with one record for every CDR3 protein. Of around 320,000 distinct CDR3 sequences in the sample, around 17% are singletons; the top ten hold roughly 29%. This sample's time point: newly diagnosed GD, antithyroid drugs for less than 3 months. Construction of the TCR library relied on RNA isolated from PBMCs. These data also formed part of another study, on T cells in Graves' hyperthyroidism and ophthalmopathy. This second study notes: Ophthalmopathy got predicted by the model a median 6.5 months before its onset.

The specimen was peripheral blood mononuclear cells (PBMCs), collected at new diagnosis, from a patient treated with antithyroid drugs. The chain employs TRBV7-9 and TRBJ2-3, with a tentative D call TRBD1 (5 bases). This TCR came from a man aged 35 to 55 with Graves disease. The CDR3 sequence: CASSLQHRTDTQYF. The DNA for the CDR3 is TGTGCCAGCAGCTTACAACACAGGACAGATACGCAGTATTTT.